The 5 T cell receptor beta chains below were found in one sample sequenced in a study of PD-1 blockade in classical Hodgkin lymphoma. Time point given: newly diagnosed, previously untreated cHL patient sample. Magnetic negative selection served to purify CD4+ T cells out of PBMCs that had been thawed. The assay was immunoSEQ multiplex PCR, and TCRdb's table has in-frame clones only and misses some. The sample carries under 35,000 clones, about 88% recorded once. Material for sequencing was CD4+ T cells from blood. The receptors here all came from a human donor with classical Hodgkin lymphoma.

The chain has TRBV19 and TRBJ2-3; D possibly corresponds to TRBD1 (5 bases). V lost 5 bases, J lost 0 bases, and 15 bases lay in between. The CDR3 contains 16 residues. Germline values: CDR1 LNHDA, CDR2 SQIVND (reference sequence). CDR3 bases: TGTGCCAGTAGTCCCCTGGGCAGGGCTAGCACAGATACGCAGTATTTT. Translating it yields CASSPLGRASTDTQYF.

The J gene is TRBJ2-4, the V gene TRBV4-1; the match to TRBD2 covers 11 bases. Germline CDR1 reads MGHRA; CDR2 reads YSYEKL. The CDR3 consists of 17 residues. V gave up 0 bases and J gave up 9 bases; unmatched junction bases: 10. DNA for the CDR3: TGCGCCAGCAGCCAAGACTTAGCGGGAGGGCCTTTTCCCATTCAGTACTTC. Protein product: CASSQDLAGGPFPIQYF.

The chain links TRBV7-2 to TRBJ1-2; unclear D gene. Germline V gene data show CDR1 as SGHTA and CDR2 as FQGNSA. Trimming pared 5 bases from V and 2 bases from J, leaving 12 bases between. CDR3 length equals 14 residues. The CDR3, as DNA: TGTGCCAGCAGCCAATCACTGGAAAACTATGGCTACACCTTC. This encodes CASSQSLENYGYTF.

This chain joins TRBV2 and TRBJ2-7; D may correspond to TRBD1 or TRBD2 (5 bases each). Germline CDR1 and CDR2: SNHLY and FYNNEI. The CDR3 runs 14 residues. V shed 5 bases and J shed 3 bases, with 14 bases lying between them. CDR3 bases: TGTGCCAGCAGTTACGACGGGGACGGCTACGAGCAGTACGTC. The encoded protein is CASSYDGDGYEQYV.

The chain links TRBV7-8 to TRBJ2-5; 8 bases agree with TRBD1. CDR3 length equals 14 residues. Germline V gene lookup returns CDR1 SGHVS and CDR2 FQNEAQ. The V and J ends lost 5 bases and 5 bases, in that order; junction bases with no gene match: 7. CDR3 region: CASSADRVRETQYF. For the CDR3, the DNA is TGTGCCAGCAGCGCGGACAGGGTTAGGGAGACCCAGTACTTC.